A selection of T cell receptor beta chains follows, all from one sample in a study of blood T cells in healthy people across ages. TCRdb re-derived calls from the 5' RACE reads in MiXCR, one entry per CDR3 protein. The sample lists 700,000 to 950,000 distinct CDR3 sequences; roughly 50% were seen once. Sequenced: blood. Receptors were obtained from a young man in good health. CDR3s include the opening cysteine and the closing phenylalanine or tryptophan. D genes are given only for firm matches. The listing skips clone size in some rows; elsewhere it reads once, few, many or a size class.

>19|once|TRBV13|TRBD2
CASSQPGAGGPTGYNEQFF
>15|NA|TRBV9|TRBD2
CASSPSAGGHNEQFF
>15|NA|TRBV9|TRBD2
CASSVASSGRHEQFF
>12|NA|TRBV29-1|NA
CSAQLSVAEQYF
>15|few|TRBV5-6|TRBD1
CASSLVRTGDAIQYF
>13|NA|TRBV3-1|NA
CASSQGRGRIQYF
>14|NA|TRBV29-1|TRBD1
CSVDGDSRNYGYTF
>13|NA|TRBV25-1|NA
CASSSFLADTQYF
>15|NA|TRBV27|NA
CASSLRGGGNYEQYF
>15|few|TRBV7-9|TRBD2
CASSSSGASSYEQYF
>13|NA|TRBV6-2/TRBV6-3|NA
CASSHGQLYEQYF
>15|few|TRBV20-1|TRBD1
CSARGQGVGFEKLFF
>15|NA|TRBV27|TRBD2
CASSPTSGRSDEQFF
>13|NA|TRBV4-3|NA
CASSYDRQGGYTF
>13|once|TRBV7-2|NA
CASSLTIRAEAFF
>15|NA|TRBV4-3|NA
CASSQAPPGSNIQYF
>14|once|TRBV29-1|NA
CSVARDIGVEKLFF
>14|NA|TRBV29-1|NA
CSVPRDRQIDEQYF